Listed below are T cell receptor beta chains from one sample, sequenced in a study of naive CD8 T cells in extremely preterm neonates. Some clones are missing from TCRdb's copy, which holds only in-frame ones; the method was immunoSEQ multiplex PCR. Here the sample spans around 25,000 clones, 70% to 90% being singletons. The sequenced material came from naive CD8+ T cells from cord blood. The receptors derive from a boy who was born preterm. Each CDR3 is given with its conserved first and last residue. A D gene is named only where the DNA matches it firmly. Clone size, where shown, is once, few, many, or a class for clones that have expanded.

j_call: TRBJ2-1; d_call: TRBD2; v_call: TRBV27; clone_size: -; cdr3_nt: TGTGCCAGCAGTTTGACTAGCGGGTACAATGAGCAGTTCTTC; cdr3_aa: CASSLTSGYNEQFF
j_call: TRBJ2-7; d_call: -; v_call: TRBV5-1; clone_size: -; cdr3_nt: TGCGCCAGCAGTCCTTCTACAGGGTACGAGCAGTACTTC; cdr3_aa: CASSPSTGYEQYF
j_call: TRBJ2-1; d_call: TRBD2; v_call: TRBV7-3; clone_size: -; cdr3_nt: TGTGCCAGCAGCTTAGTACGGGGGGAGAGCTCCTACAATGAGCAGTTCTTC; cdr3_aa: CASSLVRGESSYNEQFF
j_call: TRBJ2-7; d_call: -; v_call: TRBV5-1; clone_size: few; cdr3_nt: TGCGCCAGCAGCTTGGGGTTCTACGAGCAGTACTTC; cdr3_aa: CASSLGFYEQYF
j_call: TRBJ1-2; d_call: -; v_call: TRBV18; clone_size: -; cdr3_nt: TGTGCCAGCTCGCCCGGTCAGGGCCCTAGAGGCTACACCTTC; cdr3_aa: CASSPGQGPRGYTF
j_call: TRBJ1-2; d_call: -; v_call: TRBV11-3; clone_size: -; cdr3_nt: TGTGCCAGCAGCTTAGACAGGGGCTATGGCTACACCTTC; cdr3_aa: CASSLDRGYGYTF
j_call: TRBJ1-3; d_call: TRBD1; v_call: TRBV6-5; clone_size: -; cdr3_nt: TGTGCCAGCAGTTGGGACAGCTCTGGAAACACCATATATTTT; cdr3_aa: CASSWDSSGNTIYF
j_call: TRBJ2-3; d_call: TRBD1; v_call: TRBV9; clone_size: -; cdr3_nt: TGTGCCAGCAGCACACAGGGGGCGAGCACAGATACGCAGTATTTT; cdr3_aa: CASSTQGASTDTQYF
j_call: TRBJ2-5; d_call: -; v_call: TRBV10-3; clone_size: -; cdr3_nt: TGTGCCATCAGTGACAGGGAAGAGACCCAGTACTTC; cdr3_aa: CAISDREETQYF
j_call: TRBJ2-7; d_call: TRBD2; v_call: TRBV4-1; clone_size: -; cdr3_nt: TGCGCCAGCAGCCAAGGGCGGGGGGGCTCCTACGAGCAGTACTTC; cdr3_aa: CASSQGRGGSYEQYF
j_call: TRBJ2-3; d_call: TRBD2; v_call: TRBV13; clone_size: -; cdr3_nt: TGTGCCAGCAGCTTAGAGGGAGGGGATACGCAGTATTTT; cdr3_aa: CASSLEGGDTQYF
j_call: TRBJ2-7; d_call: -; v_call: TRBV21-1; clone_size: -; cdr3_nt: TGTGCCAGCACCGGGACAGGGAAACCATACGAGCAGTACTTC; cdr3_aa: CASTGTGKPYEQYF
j_call: TRBJ2-3; d_call: -; v_call: TRBV9; clone_size: -; cdr3_nt: TGTGCCAGCAGCGTAGACAGGAGCACAGATACGCAGTATTTT; cdr3_aa: CASSVDRSTDTQYF
j_call: TRBJ2-7; d_call: TRBD1; v_call: TRBV10-1; clone_size: -; cdr3_nt: TGCGCCAGCAGTCGGGACAGCTCCTACGAGCAGTACTTC; cdr3_aa: CASSRDSSYEQYF
j_call: TRBJ2-1; d_call: -; v_call: TRBV11-3; clone_size: -; cdr3_nt: TGTGCCAGCAGCTTAGGGAGCTGGAATGAGCAGTTCTTC; cdr3_aa: CASSLGSWNEQFF
j_call: TRBJ1-5; d_call: TRBD1; v_call: TRBV6-1; clone_size: -; cdr3_nt: TGTGCCAGCCGGGACAGGGGGCATAGCAATCAGCCCCAGCATTTT; cdr3_aa: CASRDRGHSNQPQHF
j_call: TRBJ2-7; d_call: TRBD1; v_call: TRBV30; clone_size: -; cdr3_nt: TGTGCCTGGAGTCCCGGACAGGCCTACGAGCAGTACTTC; cdr3_aa: CAWSPGQAYEQYF
j_call: TRBJ2-5; d_call: TRBD1; v_call: TRBV5-4; clone_size: once; cdr3_nt: TGTGCCAGCAGTTGGGGGACAGGGGGAGAGACCCAGTACTTC; cdr3_aa: CASSWGTGGETQYF
j_call: TRBJ2-2; d_call: TRBD1; v_call: TRBV18; clone_size: once; cdr3_nt: TGTGCCAGCTCATCACAGGGGGCAGGGACCGGGGAGCTGTTTTTT; cdr3_aa: CASSSQGAGTGELFF
j_call: TRBJ2-2; d_call: -; v_call: TRBV29-1; clone_size: -; cdr3_nt: TGCAGCGTTGAGGACACCGGGGAGCTGTTTTTT; cdr3_aa: CSVEDTGELFF
j_call: TRBJ2-7; d_call: TRBD2; v_call: TRBV6-1; clone_size: -; cdr3_nt: TGTGCCAGCAGTGATTGGGTAGCGGGGTTCTACGAGCAGTACTTC; cdr3_aa: CASSDWVAGFYEQYF
j_call: TRBJ1-5; d_call: -; v_call: TRBV27; clone_size: -; cdr3_nt: TGTGCCAGCAGTAGCAATCAGCCCCAGCATTTT; cdr3_aa: CASSSNQPQHF
j_call: TRBJ1-2; d_call: -; v_call: TRBV12-5; clone_size: once; cdr3_nt: TGTGCTAGTGGCCCCCCGGACGGTTTTAGTAACTATGGCTACACCTTC; cdr3_aa: CASGPPDGFSNYGYTF
j_call: TRBJ1-1; d_call: -; v_call: TRBV27; clone_size: -; cdr3_nt: TGTGCCAGCACGGGGGGCACTGAAGCTTTCTTT; cdr3_aa: CASTGGTEAFF
j_call: TRBJ1-5; d_call: -; v_call: TRBV6-5; clone_size: -; cdr3_nt: TGTGCCAGCAGTTACCAGGGCAATCAGCCCCAGCATTTT; cdr3_aa: CASSYQGNQPQHF
j_call: TRBJ2-7; d_call: -; v_call: TRBV5-4; clone_size: -; cdr3_nt: TGTGCCAGCAGCTTCGGCACTATCTACGAGCAGTACTTC; cdr3_aa: CASSFGTIYEQYF
j_call: TRBJ2-1; d_call: TRBD2; v_call: TRBV30; clone_size: -; cdr3_nt: TGTGCCTGGAGTGGGACTAGCTCCTACAATGAGCAGTTCTTC; cdr3_aa: CAWSGTSSYNEQFF
j_call: TRBJ2-5; d_call: TRBD1; v_call: TRBV27; clone_size: -; cdr3_nt: TGTGCCAGCAGTTACAGGGGGCAAAAAGAGACCCAGTACTTC; cdr3_aa: CASSYRGQKETQYF
j_call: TRBJ2-7; d_call: -; v_call: TRBV30; clone_size: once; cdr3_nt: TGTGCCTGGAGTGTACAGGGCTACTACTACGAGCAGTACTTC; cdr3_aa: CAWSVQGYYYEQYF
j_call: TRBJ2-7; d_call: -; v_call: TRBV4-2; clone_size: -; cdr3_nt: TGTGCCAGCAGCCAAGATCTAGGGGGCTACGAGCAGTACTTC; cdr3_aa: CASSQDLGGYEQYF
j_call: TRBJ1-3; d_call: TRBD1; v_call: TRBV9; clone_size: -; cdr3_nt: TGTGCCAGCAGCCCCGGGACAGGGGGAAACACCATATATTTT; cdr3_aa: CASSPGTGGNTIYF
j_call: TRBJ2-1; d_call: TRBD2; v_call: TRBV27; clone_size: -; cdr3_nt: TGTGCCAGCAGTTTAGGGGGGGCCTACAATGAGCAGTTCTTC; cdr3_aa: CASSLGGAYNEQFF
j_call: TRBJ2-5; d_call: TRBD1; v_call: TRBV10-1; clone_size: -; cdr3_nt: TGCGCCAGCGACAGGGGGCAAGAGACCCAGTACTTC; cdr3_aa: CASDRGQETQYF
j_call: TRBJ2-7; d_call: TRBD1; v_call: TRBV11-2; clone_size: -; cdr3_nt: TGTGCCAGCAGGAAACAGGGGGCCCCCTACGAGCAGTACTTC; cdr3_aa: CASRKQGAPYEQYF
j_call: TRBJ2-7; d_call: -; v_call: TRBV5-6; clone_size: -; cdr3_nt: TGTGCCAGCAGCTTGGGGCGCAATAAACCCTACGAGCAGTACTTC; cdr3_aa: CASSLGRNKPYEQYF